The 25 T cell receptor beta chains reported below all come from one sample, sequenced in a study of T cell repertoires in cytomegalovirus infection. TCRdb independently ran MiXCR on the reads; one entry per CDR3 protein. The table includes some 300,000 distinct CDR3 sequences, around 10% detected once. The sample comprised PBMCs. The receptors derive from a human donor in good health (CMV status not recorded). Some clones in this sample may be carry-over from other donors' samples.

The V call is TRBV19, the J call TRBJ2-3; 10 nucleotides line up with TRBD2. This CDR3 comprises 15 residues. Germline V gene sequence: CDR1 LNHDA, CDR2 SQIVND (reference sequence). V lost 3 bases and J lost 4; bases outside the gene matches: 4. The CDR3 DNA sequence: TGTGCCAGTAGTATGAGCGGGGGGGCCGCAGATACGCAGTATTTT. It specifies CASSMSGGAADTQYF. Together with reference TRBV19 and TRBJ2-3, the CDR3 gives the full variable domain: DGGITQSPKYLFRKEGQNVTLSCEQNLNHDAMYWYRQDPGQGLRLIYYSQIVNDFQKGDIAEGYSVSREKKESFPLTVTSAQKNPTAFYLCASSMSGGAADTQYFGPGTRLTVL.

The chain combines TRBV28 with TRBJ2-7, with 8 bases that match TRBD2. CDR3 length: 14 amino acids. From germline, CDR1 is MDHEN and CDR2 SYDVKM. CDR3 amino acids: CATGGRRETYEQYV. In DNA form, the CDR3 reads TGTGCGACGGGGGGGCGCAGGGAAACCTACGAGCAGTACGTC.

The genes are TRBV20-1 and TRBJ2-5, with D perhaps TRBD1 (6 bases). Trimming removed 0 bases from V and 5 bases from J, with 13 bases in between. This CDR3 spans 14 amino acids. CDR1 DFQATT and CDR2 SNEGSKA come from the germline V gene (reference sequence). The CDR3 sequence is CSARDRMQGETQYF. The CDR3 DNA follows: TGCAGTGCTAGAGATCGTATGCAGGGGGAGACCCAGTACTTC.

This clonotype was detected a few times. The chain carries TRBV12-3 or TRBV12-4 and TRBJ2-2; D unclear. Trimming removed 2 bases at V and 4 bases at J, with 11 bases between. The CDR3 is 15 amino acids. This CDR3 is CASSLTSRFTGELFF. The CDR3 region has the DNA TGTGCCAGCAGTTTAACCTCGAGGTTCACCGGGGAGCTGTTTTTT.

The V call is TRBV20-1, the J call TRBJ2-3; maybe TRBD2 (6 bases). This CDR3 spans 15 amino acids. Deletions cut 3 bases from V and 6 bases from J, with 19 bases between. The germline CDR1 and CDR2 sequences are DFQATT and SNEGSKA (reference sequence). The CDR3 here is CSARSRAGGTDTQYF. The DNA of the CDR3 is TGCAGTGCTAGGTCCCGGGCCGGGGGTACGGATACGCAGTATTTT.

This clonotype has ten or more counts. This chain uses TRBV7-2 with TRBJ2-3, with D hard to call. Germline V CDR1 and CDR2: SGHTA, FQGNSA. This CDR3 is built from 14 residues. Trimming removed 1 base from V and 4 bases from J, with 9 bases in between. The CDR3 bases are TGTGCCAGCAGCTTAGACCCTACCGCAGATACGCAGTATTTT. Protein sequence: CASSLDPTADTQYF. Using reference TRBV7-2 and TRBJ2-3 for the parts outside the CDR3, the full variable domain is GAGVSQSPSNKVTEKGKDVELRCDPISGHTALYWYRQSLGQGLEFLIYFQGNSAPDKSGLPSDRFSAERTGGSVSTLTIQRTQQEDSAVYLCASSLDPTADTQYFGPGTRLTVL.

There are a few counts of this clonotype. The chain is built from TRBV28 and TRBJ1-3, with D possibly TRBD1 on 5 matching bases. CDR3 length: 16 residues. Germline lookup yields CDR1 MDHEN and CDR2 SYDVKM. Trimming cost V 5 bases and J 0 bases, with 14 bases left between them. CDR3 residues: CASSTYNRSSGNTIYF. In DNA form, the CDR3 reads TGTGCCAGCAGTACGTATAACAGGTCCTCTGGAAACACCATATATTTT.

Here the CDR3 reads CASSTRGPGLYNEQFF. CDR3 coding DNA: TGTGCCAGCAGTACCAGGGGGCCCGGTCTATACAATGAGCAGTTCTTC. This sequence joins TRBV2 and TRBJ2-1; 8 bases fit TRBD1. The CDR3 length is 16 residues. Germline V lookup: CDR1 SNHLY, CDR2 FYNNEI. Trimming cost V 5 bases and J 4 bases; bases outside gene matches: 10.

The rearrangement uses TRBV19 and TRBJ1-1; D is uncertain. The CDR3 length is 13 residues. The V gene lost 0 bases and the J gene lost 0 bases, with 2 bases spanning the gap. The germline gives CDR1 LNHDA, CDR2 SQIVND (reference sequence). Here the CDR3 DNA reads TGTGCCAGTAGTATAGAGTTGAACACTGAAGCTTTCTTT. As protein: CASSIELNTEAFF.

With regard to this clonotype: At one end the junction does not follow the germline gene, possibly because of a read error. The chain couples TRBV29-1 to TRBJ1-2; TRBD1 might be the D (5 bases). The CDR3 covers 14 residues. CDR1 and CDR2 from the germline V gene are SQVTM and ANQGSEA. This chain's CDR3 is CSDEGQTLNYGYTF. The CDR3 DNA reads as TGCAGCGATGAAGGACAAACCTTAAACTATGGCTACACCTTC.

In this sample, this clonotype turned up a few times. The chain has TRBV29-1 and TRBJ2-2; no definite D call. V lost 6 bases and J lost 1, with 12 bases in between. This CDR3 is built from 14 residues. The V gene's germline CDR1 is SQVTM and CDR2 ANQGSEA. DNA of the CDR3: TGCAGCGTGTGGGGAAGCGAGAACACCGGGGAGCTGTTTTTT. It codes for CSVWGSENTGELFF.

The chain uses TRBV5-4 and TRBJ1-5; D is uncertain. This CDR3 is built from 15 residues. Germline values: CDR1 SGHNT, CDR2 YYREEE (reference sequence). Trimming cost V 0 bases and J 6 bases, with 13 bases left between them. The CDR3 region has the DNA TGTGCCAGCAGCTTGGGCCCCGCCGCGGGTCAGCCCCAGCATTTT. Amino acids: CASSLGPAAGQPQHF.

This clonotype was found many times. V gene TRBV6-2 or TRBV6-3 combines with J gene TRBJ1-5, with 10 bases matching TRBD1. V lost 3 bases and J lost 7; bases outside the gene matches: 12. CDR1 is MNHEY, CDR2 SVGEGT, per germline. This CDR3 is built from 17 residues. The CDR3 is CASSYDGTGVQWQPQHF. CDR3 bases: TGTGCCAGCAGTTATGATGGGACAGGGGTTCAATGGCAGCCCCAGCATTTT.

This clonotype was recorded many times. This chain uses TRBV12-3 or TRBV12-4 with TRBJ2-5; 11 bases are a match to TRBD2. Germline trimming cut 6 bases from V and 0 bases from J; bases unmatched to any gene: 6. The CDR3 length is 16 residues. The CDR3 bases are TGTGCCAGCAGCCGAACTAGCGGGGGCCACCAAGAGACCCAGTACTTC. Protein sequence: CASSRTSGGHQETQYF.

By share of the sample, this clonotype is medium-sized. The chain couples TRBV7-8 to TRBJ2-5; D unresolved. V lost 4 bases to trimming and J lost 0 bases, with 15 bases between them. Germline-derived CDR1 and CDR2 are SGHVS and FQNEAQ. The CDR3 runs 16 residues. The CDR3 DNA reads TGTGCCAGCAGCTCCCCTGGCGGAGTGTACCAAGAGACCCAGTACTTC. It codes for CASSSPGGVYQETQYF.

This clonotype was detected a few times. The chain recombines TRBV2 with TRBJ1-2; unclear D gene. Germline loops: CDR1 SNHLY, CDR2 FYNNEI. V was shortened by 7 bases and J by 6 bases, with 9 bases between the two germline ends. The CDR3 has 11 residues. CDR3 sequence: CASIYRNGYTF. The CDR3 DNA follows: TGTGCCAGCATTTATAGGAATGGCTACACCTTC.

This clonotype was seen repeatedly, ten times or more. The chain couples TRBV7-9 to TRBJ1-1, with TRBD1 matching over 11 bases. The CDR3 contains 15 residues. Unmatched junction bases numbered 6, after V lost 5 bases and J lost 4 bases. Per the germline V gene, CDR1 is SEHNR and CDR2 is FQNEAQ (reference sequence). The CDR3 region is CASSGQGAVGTEAFF. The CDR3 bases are TGTGCCAGCAGCGGACAGGGGGCTGTAGGCACTGAAGCTTTCTTT.

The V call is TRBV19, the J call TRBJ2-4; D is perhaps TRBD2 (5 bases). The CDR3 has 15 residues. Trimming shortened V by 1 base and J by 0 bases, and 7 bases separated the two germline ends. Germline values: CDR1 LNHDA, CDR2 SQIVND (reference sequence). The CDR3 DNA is TGTGCCAGTAGTATAGGGGAGCTAGCCAAAAACATTCAGTACTTC. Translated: CASSIGELAKNIQYF.

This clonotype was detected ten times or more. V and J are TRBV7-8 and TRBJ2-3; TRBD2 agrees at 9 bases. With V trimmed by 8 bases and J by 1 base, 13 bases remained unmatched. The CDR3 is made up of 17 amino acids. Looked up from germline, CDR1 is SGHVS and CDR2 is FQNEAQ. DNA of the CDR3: TGTGCCAGCCTAGCGGGGACAACCCAATACCGCACAGATACGCAGTATTTT. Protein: CASLAGTTQYRTDTQYF. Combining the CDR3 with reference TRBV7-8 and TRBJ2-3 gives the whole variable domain GAGVSQSPRYKVAKRGQDVALRCDPISGHVSLFWYQQALGQGPEFLTYFQNEAQLDKSGLPSDRFFAERPEGSVSTLKIQRTQQEDSAVYLCASLAGTTQYRTDTQYFGPGTRLTVL.

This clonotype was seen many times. This CDR3 reads CASSRQAYGYTF. DNA for the CDR3: TGTGCCAGCAGTAGACAGGCGTATGGCTACACCTTC. J is TRBJ1-2 and V is TRBV7-9; tentative D call: TRBD1 (6 bases). Per germline, CDR1 SEHNR and CDR2 FQNEAQ (reference sequence). V gave up 6 bases and J gave up 5 bases, with 10 bases separating them. This CDR3 has 12 amino acids.

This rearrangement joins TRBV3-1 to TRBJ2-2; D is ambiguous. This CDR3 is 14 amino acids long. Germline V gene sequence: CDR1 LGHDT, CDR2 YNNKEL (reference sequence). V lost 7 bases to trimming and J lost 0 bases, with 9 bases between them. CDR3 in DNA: TGTGCCAGCAATGACAACTCGAACACCGGGGAGCTGTTTTTT. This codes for CASNDNSNTGELFF. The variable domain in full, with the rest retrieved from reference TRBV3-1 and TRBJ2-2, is DTAVSQTPKYLVTQMGNDKSIKCEQNLGHDTMYWYKQDSKKFLKIMFSYNNKELIINETVPNRFSPKSPDKAHLNLHINSLELGDSAVYFCASNDNSNTGELFFGEGSRLTVL.

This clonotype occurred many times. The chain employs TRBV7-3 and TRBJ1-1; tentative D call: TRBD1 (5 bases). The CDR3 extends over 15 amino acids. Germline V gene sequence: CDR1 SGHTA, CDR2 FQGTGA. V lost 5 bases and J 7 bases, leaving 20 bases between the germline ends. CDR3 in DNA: TGTGCCAGCAGCCCGGGAGCGGCAGGGAAGGGTGAAGCTTTCTTT. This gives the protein CASSPGAAGKGEAFF.

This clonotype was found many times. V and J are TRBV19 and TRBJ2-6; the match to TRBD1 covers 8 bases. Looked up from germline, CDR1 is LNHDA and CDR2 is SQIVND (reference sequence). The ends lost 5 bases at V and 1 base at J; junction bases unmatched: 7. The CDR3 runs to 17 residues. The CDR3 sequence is CASSFRTGRSGANVLTF. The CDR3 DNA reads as TGTGCCAGTAGTTTCCGGACAGGGAGGTCTGGGGCCAACGTCCTGACTTTC.

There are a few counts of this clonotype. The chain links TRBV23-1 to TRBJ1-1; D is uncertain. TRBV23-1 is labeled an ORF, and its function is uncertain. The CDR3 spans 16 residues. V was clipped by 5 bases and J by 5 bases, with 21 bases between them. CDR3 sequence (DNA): TGCGCCAGCAGTAACTCGTCCAGACGTGAATGGACTGAAGCTTTCTTT. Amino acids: CASSNSSRREWTEAFF.

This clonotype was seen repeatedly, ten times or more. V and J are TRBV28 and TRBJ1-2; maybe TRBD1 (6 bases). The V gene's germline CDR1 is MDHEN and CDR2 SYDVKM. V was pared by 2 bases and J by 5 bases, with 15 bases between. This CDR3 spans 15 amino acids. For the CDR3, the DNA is TGTGCCAGCAGTTTACTTGGGGGGCGCGTTTATGGCTACACCTTC. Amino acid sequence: CASSLLGGRVYGYTF.